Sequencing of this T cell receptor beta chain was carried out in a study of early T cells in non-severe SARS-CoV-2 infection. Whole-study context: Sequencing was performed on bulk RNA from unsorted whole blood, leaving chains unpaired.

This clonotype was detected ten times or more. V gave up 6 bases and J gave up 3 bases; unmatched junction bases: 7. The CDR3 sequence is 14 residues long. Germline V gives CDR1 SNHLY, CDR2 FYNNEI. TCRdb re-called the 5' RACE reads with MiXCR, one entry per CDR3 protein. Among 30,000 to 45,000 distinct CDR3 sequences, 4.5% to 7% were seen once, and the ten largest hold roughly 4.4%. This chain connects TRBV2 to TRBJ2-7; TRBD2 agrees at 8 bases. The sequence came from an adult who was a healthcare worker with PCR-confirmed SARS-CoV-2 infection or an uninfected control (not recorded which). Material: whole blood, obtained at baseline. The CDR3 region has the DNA TGTGCCAGCAGCGGGGGGAGCGGGAGCTACGAGCAGTACTTC. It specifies CASSGGSGSYEQYF.